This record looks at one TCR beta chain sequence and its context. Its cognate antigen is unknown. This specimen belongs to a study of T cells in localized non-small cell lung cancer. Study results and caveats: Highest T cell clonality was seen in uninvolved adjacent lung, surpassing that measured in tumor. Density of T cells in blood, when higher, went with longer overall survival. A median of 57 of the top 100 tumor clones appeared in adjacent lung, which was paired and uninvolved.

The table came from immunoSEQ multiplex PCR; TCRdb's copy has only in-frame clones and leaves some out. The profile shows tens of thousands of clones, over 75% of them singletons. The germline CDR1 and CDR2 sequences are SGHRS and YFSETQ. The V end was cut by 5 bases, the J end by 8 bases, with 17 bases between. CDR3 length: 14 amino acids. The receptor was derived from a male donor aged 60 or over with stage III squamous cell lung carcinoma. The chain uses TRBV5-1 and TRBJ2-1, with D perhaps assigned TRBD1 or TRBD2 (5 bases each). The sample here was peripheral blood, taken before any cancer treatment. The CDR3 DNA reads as TGCGCCAGCAGTCCCGGGACCGCACGCGATGAGCAGTTCTTC. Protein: CASSPGTARDEQFF.